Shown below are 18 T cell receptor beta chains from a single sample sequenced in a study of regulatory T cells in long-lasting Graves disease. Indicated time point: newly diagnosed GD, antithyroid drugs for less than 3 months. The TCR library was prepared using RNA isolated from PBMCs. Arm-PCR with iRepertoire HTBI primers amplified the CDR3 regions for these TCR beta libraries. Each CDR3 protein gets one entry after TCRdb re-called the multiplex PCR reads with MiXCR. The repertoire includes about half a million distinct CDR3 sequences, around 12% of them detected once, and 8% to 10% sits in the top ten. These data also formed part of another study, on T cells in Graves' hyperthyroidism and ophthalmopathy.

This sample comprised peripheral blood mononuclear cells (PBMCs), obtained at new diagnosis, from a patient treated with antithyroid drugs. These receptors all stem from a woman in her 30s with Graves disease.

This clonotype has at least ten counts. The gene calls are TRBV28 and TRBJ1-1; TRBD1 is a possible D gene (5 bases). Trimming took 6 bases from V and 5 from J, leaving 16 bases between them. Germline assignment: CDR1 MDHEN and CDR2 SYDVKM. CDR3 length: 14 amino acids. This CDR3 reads CASRSPRQGTEAFF. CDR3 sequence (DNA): TGTGCCAGCAGAAGCCCCCGGCAGGGAACTGAAGCTTTCTTT.

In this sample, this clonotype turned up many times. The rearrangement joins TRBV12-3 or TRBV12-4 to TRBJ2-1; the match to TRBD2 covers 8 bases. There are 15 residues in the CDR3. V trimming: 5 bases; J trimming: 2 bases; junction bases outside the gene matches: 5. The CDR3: CASSPLAGAYNEQFF. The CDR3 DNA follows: TGTGCCAGCAGTCCCCTAGCGGGTGCCTACAATGAGCAGTTCTTC.

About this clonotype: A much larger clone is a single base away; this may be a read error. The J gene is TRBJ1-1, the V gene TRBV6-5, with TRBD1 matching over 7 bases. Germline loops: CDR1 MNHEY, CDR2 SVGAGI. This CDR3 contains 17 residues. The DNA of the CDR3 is TGTGCCAGCAATTACGGAAGGGGGCTGGGGGGGGACACTGAAGCTTTCTTT. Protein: CASNYGRGLGGDTEAFF.

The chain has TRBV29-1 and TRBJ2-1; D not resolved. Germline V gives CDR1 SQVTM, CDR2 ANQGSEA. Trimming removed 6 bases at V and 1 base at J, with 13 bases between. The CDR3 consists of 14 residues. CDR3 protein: CSVLYSSSYNEQFF. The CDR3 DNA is TGCAGCGTCTTATATTCAAGTTCCTACAATGAGCAGTTCTTC.

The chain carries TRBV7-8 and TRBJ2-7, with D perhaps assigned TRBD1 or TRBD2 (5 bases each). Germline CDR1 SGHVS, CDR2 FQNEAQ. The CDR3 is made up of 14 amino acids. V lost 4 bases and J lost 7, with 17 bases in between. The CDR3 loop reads CASSSLRGNREQYF. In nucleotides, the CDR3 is TGTGCCAGCAGCTCTCTACGGGGCAATCGAGAGCAGTACTTC.

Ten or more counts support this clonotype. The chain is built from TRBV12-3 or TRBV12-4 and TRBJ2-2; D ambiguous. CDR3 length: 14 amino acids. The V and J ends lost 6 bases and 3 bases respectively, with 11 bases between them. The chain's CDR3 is CASRPGEYTGELFF. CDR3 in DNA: TGTGCCAGCAGGCCCGGAGAGTACACCGGGGAGCTGTTTTTT.

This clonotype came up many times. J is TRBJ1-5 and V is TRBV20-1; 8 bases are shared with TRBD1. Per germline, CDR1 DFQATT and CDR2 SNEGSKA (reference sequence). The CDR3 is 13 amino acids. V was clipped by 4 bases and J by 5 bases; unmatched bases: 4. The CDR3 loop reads CSATQTGDQPQHF. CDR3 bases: TGCAGTGCTACCCAGACAGGGGATCAGCCCCAGCATTTT.

This CDR3 reads CASTWGIKQFF. The DNA of the CDR3 is TGTGCCAGCACCTGGGGGATCAAACAGTTCTTC. The chain recombines TRBV28 with TRBJ2-1; the D call may be TRBD1 or TRBD2 (5 bases each). The CDR3 contains 11 residues. With 7 bases removed from V and 13 bases from J, the gap between germline ends came to 14 bases. Germline CDR1 is MDHEN and CDR2 is SYDVKM.

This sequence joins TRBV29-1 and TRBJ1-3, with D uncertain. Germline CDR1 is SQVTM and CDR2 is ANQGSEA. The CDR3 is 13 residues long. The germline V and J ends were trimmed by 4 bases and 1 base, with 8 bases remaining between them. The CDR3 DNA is TGCAGCGTTGGGGTGAGGTCTGGAAACACCATATATTTT. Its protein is CSVGVRSGNTIYF.

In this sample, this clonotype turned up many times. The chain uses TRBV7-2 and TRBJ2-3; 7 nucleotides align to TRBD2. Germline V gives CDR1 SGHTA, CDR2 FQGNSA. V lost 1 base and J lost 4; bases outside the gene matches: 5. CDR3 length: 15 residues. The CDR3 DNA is TGTGCCAGCAGCTTAGTGGGAGGGCCGGCAGATACGCAGTATTTT. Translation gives CASSLVGGPADTQYF.

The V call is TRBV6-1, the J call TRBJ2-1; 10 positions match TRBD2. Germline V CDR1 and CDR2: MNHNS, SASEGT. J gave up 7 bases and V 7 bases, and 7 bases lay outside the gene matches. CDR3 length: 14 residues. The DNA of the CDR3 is TGTGCCAGCAAAGCTAGCGGGAGATTGAATGAGCAGTTCTTC. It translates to CASKASGRLNEQFF.

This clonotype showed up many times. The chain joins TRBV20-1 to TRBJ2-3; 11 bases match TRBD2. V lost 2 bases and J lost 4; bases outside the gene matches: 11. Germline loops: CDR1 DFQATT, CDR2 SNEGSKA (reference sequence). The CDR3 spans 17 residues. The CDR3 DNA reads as TGCAGTGCTAGACAGAGTAGCGGGAGGGCCGTGGCAGATACGCAGTATTTT. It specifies CSARQSSGRAVADTQYF.

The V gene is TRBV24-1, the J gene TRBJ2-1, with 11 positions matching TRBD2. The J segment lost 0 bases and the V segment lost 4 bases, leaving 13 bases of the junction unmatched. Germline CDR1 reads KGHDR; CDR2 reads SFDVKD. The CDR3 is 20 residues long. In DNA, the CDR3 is TGTGCCACCAGTGACCCCCGACTAGCGGGACGAACGCGCTCCTACAATGAGCAGTTCTTC. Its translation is CATSDPRLAGRTRSYNEQFF.

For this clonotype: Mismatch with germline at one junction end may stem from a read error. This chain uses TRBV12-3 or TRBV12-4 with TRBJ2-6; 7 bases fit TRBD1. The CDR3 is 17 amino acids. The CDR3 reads CVSSRRDRLTGANVLTF. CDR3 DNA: TGTGTCAGCAGCCGCCGGGACAGACTTACTGGGGCCAACGTCCTGACTTTC.

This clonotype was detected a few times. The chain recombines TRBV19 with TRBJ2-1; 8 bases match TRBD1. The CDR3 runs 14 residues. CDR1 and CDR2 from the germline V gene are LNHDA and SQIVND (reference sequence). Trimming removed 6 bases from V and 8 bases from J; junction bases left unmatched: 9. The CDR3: CASRTTGGPHEQFF. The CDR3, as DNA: TGTGCCAGTAGAACCACAGGGGGGCCTCATGAGCAGTTCTTC.

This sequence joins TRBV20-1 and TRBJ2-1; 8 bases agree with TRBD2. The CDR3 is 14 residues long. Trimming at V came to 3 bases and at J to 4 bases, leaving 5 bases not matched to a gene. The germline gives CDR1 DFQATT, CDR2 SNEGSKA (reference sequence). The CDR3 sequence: CSARGQREYNEQFF. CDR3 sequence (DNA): TGCAGTGCTAGGGGCCAGCGGGAGTACAATGAGCAGTTCTTC.

The CDR3 sequence: CASSRSANEQFF. In DNA, the CDR3 is TGTGCCAGCAGCCGTAGCGCCAATGAGCAGTTCTTC. The chain combines TRBV14 with TRBJ2-1; D possibly corresponds to TRBD2 (5 bases). The CDR3 sequence is 12 residues long. Trimming removed 4 bases at V and 6 bases at J, with 7 bases between. CDR1 and CDR2 from the germline V gene are SGHDN and FVKESK. Using reference TRBV14 and TRBJ2-1 for the parts outside the CDR3, the full variable domain is EAGVTQFPSHSVIEKGQTVTLRCDPISGHDNLYWYRRVMGKEIKFLLHFVKESKQDESGMPNNRFLAERTGGTYSTLKVQPAELEDSGVYFCASSRSANEQFFGPGTRLTVL.

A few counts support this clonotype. The CDR3 loop reads CASSSHRRQGNWEQFF. The CDR3 nucleotides are TGTGCCAGCAGCTCTCATAGGAGACAGGGAAATTGGGAGCAGTTCTTC. This chain links TRBV7-2 with TRBJ2-1; TRBD1 agrees at 7 bases. The germline V gene encodes CDR1 SGHTA and CDR2 FQGNSA. V trimming: 4 bases; J trimming: 10 bases; junction bases outside the gene matches: 16. The CDR3 runs to 16 residues.